These T cell receptor beta chains were read from a single sample in a study of blood T cell repertoires in COVID-19. The repertoire was sequenced with immunoSEQ multiplex PCR; TCRdb's copy has only in-frame clones and lacks some. This sample has some 330,000 clones; about 87% occur once, and the top ten carry over 4.5%. Sequenced: PBMCs or T cells enriched from blood (not recorded which). Receptors originate from a man between 25 and 39 years old who had recovered from COVID-19. The CDR3 runs from the conserved cysteine through the conserved F or W. Each record gives: V gene, J gene, CDR3 protein.

V gene: TRBV9; J gene: TRBJ2-5; CDR3 protein: CASSVGTVAGLFGETQYF
V gene: TRBV2; J gene: TRBJ1-5; CDR3 protein: CASSQQGGDQPQHF
V gene: TRBV12-5; J gene: TRBJ2-5; CDR3 protein: CASGFGGLQETQYF
V gene: TRBV7-9; J gene: TRBJ1-4; CDR3 protein: CASSPGTGREKLFF
V gene: TRBV21-1; J gene: TRBJ2-7; CDR3 protein: CASSKDSKSSYEQYF
V gene: TRBV19; J gene: TRBJ2-3; CDR3 protein: CATSVASTDTQYF
V gene: TRBV5-1; J gene: TRBJ2-2; CDR3 protein: CASSLQWRAGTGELFF
V gene: TRBV5-5; J gene: TRBJ1-5; CDR3 protein: CASSLDNNQPQHF
V gene: TRBV11-2; J gene: TRBJ2-7; CDR3 protein: CASSVSYEQYF
V gene: TRBV5-1; J gene: TRBJ2-7; CDR3 protein: CASNSGDNSYEQYF